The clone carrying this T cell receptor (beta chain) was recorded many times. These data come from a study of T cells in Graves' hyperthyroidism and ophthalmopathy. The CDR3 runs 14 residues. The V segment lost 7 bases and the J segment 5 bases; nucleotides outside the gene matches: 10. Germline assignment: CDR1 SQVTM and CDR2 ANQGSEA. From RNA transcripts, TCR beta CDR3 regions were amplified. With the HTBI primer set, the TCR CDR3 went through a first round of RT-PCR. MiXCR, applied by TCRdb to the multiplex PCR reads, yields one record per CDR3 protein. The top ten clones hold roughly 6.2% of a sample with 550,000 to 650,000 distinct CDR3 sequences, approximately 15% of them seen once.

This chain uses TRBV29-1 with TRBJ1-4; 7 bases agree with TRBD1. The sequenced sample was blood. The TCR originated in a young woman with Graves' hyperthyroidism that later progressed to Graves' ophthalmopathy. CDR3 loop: CSARTGPQNEKLFF. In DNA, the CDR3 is TGCAGCGCTCGGACAGGCCCTCAGAATGAAAAACTGTTTTTT.